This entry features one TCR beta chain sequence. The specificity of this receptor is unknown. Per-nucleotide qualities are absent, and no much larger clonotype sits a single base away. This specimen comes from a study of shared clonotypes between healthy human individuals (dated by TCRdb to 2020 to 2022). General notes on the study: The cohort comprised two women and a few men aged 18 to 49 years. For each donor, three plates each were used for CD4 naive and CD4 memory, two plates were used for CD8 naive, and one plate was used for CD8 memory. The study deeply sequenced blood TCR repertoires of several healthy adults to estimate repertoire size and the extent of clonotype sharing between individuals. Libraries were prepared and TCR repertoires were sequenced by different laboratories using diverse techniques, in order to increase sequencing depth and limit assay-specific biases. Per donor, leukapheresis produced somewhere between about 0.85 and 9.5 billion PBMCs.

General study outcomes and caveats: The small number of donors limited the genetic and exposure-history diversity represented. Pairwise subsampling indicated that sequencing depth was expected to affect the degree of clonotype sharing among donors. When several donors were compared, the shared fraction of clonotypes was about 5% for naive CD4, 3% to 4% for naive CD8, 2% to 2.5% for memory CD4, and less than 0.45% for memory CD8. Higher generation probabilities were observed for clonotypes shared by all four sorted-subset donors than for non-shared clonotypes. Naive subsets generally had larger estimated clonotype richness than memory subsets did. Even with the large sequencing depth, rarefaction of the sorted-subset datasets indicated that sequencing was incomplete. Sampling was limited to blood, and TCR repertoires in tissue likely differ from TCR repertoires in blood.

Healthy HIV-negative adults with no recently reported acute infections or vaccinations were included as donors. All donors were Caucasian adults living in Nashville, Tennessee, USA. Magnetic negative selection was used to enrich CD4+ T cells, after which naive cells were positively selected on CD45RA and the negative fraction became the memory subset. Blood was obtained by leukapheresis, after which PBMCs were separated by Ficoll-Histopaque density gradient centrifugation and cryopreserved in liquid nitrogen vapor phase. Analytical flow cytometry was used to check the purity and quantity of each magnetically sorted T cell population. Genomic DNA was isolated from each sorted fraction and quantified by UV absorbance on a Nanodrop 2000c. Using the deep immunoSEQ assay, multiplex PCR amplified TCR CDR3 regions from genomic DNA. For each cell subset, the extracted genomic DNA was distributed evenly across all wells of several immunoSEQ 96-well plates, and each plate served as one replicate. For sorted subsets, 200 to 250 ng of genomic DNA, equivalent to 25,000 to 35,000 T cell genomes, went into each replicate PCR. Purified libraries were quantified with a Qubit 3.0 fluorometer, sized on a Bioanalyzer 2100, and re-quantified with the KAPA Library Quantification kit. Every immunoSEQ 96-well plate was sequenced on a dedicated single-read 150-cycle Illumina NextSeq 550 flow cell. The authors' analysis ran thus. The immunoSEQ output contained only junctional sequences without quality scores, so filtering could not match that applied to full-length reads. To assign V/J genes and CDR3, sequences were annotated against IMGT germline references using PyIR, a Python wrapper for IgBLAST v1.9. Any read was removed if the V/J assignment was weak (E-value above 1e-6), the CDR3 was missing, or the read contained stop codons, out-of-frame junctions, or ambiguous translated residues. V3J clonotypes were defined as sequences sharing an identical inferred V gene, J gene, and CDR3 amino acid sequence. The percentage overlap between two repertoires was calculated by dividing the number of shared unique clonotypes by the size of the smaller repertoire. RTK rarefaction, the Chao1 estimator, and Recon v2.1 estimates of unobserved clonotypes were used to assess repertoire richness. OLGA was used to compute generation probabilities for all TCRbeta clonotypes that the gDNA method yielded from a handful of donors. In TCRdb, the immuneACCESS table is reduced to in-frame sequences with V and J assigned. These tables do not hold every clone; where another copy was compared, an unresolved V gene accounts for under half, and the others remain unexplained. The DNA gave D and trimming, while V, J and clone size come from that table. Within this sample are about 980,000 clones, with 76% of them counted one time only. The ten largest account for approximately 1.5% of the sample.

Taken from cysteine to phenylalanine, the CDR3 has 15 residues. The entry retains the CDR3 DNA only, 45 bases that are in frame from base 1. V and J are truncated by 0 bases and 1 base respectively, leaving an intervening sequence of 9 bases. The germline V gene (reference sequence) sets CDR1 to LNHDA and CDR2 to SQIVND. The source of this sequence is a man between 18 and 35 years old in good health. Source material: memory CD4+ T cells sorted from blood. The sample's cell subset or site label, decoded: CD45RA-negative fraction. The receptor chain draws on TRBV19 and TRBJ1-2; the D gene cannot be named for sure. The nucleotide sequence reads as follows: TGTGCCAGTAGTATAGATGAGCGATATAACTATGGCTACACCTTC. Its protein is CASSIDERYNYGYTF.